Listed here are 21 T cell receptor beta chains from one sample, sequenced in a study of T-cell memory formation after mild COVID-19. TCRdb recomputed calls from the 5' RACE reads with MiXCR, one row per CDR3 protein. The table lists fewer than 150,000 distinct CDR3 sequences, about 20% of them singletons. The source material was PBMCs or a T cell subset sorted from them (not recorded which). The receptors were gathered from a young man who had mild COVID-19 (a few samples of this study predate the infection). Cell type and time point are not known.

The rearrangement links TRBV19 to TRBJ1-5; 7 bases agree with TRBD1. This CDR3 contains 15 residues. From germline, CDR1 is LNHDA and CDR2 SQIVND (reference sequence). The junction had 7 bases not matched to a gene; V was cut back by 5 bases and J by 3 bases. CDR3: CASSLGQAPNQPQHF. As DNA, the CDR3 is TGTGCCAGTAGTCTAGGACAGGCCCCCAATCAGCCCCAGCATTTT.

The rearrangement uses TRBV12-3 or TRBV12-4 and TRBJ2-1; TRBD2 agrees at 12 bases. The CDR3 is made up of 15 amino acids. V was pared by 5 bases and J by 10 bases, with 9 bases of the junction left unmatched. CDR3: CASSIPGLAGLEQFF. The CDR3 bases are TGTGCCAGCAGTATCCCGGGACTAGCGGGCCTAGAGCAGTTCTTC.

The chain joins TRBV6-5 to TRBJ2-2; no reliable D call. The CDR3 sequence is 12 residues long. Per the germline V gene, CDR1 is MNHEY and CDR2 is SVGAGI. V was clipped by 6 bases and J by 7 bases, with 9 bases between them. CDR3 loop: CASSTVVGELFF. The CDR3, as DNA: TGTGCCAGCAGCACCGTAGTCGGGGAGCTGTTTTTT.

This clonotype turned up a few times. This chain connects TRBV20-1 to TRBJ1-1; no clear D. Germline V gives CDR1 DFQATT, CDR2 SNEGSKA (reference sequence). This CDR3 spans 12 amino acids. The ends were cut back, 3 bases at V and 0 bases at J, with 5 bases in the middle. The DNA of the CDR3 is TGCAGTGCTAGGTCGGTGAACACTGAAGCTTTCTTT. The encoded protein is CSARSVNTEAFF.

The chain couples TRBV20-1 to TRBJ2-3; 7 nucleotides match TRBD2. The germline CDR1 and CDR2 sequences are DFQATT and SNEGSKA (reference sequence). V lost 3 bases, J lost 4 bases, and 7 bases stayed unmatched. This CDR3 contains 14 residues. The CDR3 protein is CSASPGGGSDTQYF. The CDR3 DNA reads as TGCAGTGCTAGTCCGGGGGGAGGGTCAGATACGCAGTATTTT.

This clonotype was observed a few times. V is TRBV28 and J is TRBJ2-3; unclear D gene. CDR1 and CDR2 from the germline V gene are MDHEN and SYDVKM. This CDR3 contains 15 residues. V lost 5 bases and J lost 2, with 14 bases in between. This CDR3 reads CASSPFLGDTDTQYF. CDR3 sequence (DNA): TGTGCCAGCAGTCCCTTTCTAGGTGACACAGATACGCAGTATTTT.

This clonotype was counted at least ten times. This chain links TRBV7-9 with TRBJ1-6; D gene uncertain. The V end lost 5 bases, the J end lost 9 bases, and 8 bases lay between the germline ends. The CDR3 is 12 residues long. CDR1 is SEHNR and CDR2 is FQNEAQ in the germline V gene (reference sequence). CDR3 sequence: CASSTVRSPLHF. The CDR3 nucleotides are TGTGCCAGCAGCACCGTCCGTTCACCCCTCCACTTT.

This clonotype was counted at least ten times. The genes are TRBV15 and TRBJ1-5, with a possible D match to TRBD1 (5 bases). Trimming removed 0 bases at V and 4 bases at J, with 10 bases between. Germline V lookup: CDR1 LNHNV, CDR2 YYDKDF (reference sequence). The CDR3 runs 15 residues. CDR3 sequence (DNA): TGTGCCACCAGCAGAGATTGGGCAGGGAATCAGCCCCAGCATTTT. Translation: CATSRDWAGNQPQHF.

The chain has TRBV7-9 and TRBJ2-7; TRBD1 matches at 9 bases. The CDR3 is made up of 14 amino acids. In germline, CDR1 is SEHNR, CDR2 FQNEAQ (reference sequence). Trimming at V came to 4 bases and at J to 7 bases, leaving 8 bases not matched to a gene. The CDR3 sequence: CASSYGTGLGEQYV. In DNA form, the CDR3 reads TGTGCCAGCAGCTACGGGACAGGGCTGGGGGAGCAGTACGTC.

This clonotype was counted a few times. The chain joins TRBV5-5 to TRBJ1-1, with D tentatively TRBD1 (6 bases). The germline V and J ends were trimmed by 1 base and 5 bases, with 15 bases remaining between them. CDR1 SGHKS and CDR2 YYEKEE come from the germline V gene (reference sequence). This CDR3 has 15 amino acids. The DNA of the CDR3 is TGTGCCAGCAGCTTGCAAGGGGGGTCGCGGACTGAAGCTTTCTTT. It specifies CASSLQGGSRTEAFF.

This clonotype appeared a few times. V gene TRBV7-2 combines with J gene TRBJ2-2, with 9 bases lining up with TRBD2. CDR3 size: 18 residues. V trimming: 1 base; J trimming: 1 base; junction bases outside the gene matches: 7. The V gene's germline CDR1 is SGHTA and CDR2 FQGNSA. The CDR3 DNA reads TGTGCCAGCAGCTTAGGTCCCTTACTAGCGGGGAACACCGGGGAGCTGTTTTTT. Residues: CASSLGPLLAGNTGELFF. Drawing the rest from reference TRBV7-2 and TRBJ2-2, the complete variable domain is GAGVSQSPSNKVTEKGKDVELRCDPISGHTALYWYRQSLGQGLEFLIYFQGNSAPDKSGLPSDRFSAERTGGSVSTLTIQRTQQEDSAVYLCASSLGPLLAGNTGELFFGEGSRLTVL.

This clonotype was seen a handful of times. This chain connects TRBV7-3 to TRBJ2-3; the D gene is possibly TRBD2 (5 bases). In germline, CDR1 is SGHTA, CDR2 FQGTGA. Trimming left V 6 bases short and J 5 bases short, with 12 bases between. The CDR3 is 13 residues long. CDR3 region: CASRPARGDTQYF. The CDR3, as DNA: TGTGCCAGCAGGCCCGCCCGGGGAGATACGCAGTATTTT. Drawing the rest from reference TRBV7-3 and TRBJ2-3, the complete variable domain is GAGVSQTPSNKVTEKGKYVELRCDPISGHTALYWYRQSLGQGPEFLIYFQGTGAADDSGLPNDRFFAVRPEGSVSTLKIQRTERGDSAVYLCASRPARGDTQYFGPGTRLTVL.

The chain joins TRBV2 to TRBJ2-1, with a tentative D call TRBD2 (6 bases). Per the germline V gene, CDR1 is SNHLY and CDR2 is FYNNEI. Trimming stripped 6 bases from V and 6 bases from J, with 15 bases between. CDR3 size: 14 residues. The CDR3, as DNA: TGTGCCAGCAGATTAACCGGGGGTTCCAATGAGCAGTTCTTC. It translates to CASRLTGGSNEQFF.

This clonotype was detected once. This chain links TRBV28 with TRBJ2-1; no firm D call. In germline, CDR1 is MDHEN, CDR2 SYDVKM. This CDR3 is 13 amino acids long. V was cut by 5 bases and J by 9 bases, with 14 bases left in between. CDR3 amino acids: CASSVSGSGEQFF. CDR3 bases: TGTGCCAGCAGTGTATCTGGATCCGGTGAGCAGTTCTTC.

The gene calls are TRBV6-2 or TRBV6-3 and TRBJ2-7, with D perhaps matching TRBD1 (6 bases). V was cut by 5 bases and J by 2 bases, with 7 bases left in between. Germline values: CDR1 MNHEY, CDR2 SVGEGT. The CDR3 runs to 12 residues. CDR3 loop: CASSQGTYEQYV. The CDR3 DNA reads as TGTGCCAGCAGTCAGGGGACCTACGAGCAGTACGTC.

This chain connects TRBV5-1 to TRBJ2-1; TRBD2 aligns across 14 bases. The CDR3 has 17 amino acids. Germline V CDR1 and CDR2: SGHRS, YFSETQ. The junction had 3 bases not matched to a gene; V was cut back by 4 bases and J by 0 bases. The CDR3 region has the DNA TGCGCCAGCAGCCCGGGACTAGCGGGAGTCTCCTACAATGAGCAGTTCTTC. This encodes CASSPGLAGVSYNEQFF.

The chain has TRBV7-9 and TRBJ1-1; TRBD1 is a possible D gene (5 bases). Germline CDR1 is SEHNR and CDR2 is FQNEAQ (reference sequence). CDR3 length: 14 residues. Trimming removed 6 bases at V and 1 base at J, with 12 bases between. The chain's CDR3 is CASRPQVGNTEAFF. The CDR3 nucleotides read TGTGCCAGCAGACCACAGGTCGGGAACACTGAAGCTTTCTTT.

This chain uses TRBV5-4 with TRBJ2-1, with TRBD2 matching 8 bases. The germline CDR1 and CDR2 sequences are SGHNT and YYREEE (reference sequence). The CDR3 covers 14 residues. V lost 4 bases to trimming and J lost 8 bases; unmatched junction nucleotides: 8. DNA of the CDR3: TGTGCCAGCAGCGGGGGACTAGACGACCATGAGCAGTTCTTC. Its protein is CASSGGLDDHEQFF. Supplemented by reference TRBV5-4 and TRBJ2-1, the full variable domain reads ETGVTQSPTHLIKTRGQQVTLRCSSQSGHNTVSWYQQALGQGPQFIFQYYREEENGRGNFPPRFSGLQFPNYSSELNVNALELDDSALYLCASSGGLDDHEQFFGPGTRLTVL.

This clonotype was detected a few times. The chain links TRBV6-2 or TRBV6-3 to TRBJ2-1, with D perhaps matching TRBD1 (6 bases). Germline assignment: CDR1 MNHEY and CDR2 SVGEGT. Trimming took off 5 bases at V and 6 bases at J, with 17 bases between the two ends. The CDR3 covers 15 residues. The DNA of the CDR3 is TGTGCCAGCAGTCCCCAGGGGTTCTATTCCAATGAGCAGTTCTTC. Amino acid sequence: CASSPQGFYSNEQFF.

The chain is built from TRBV20-1 and TRBJ2-7; a possible D gene is TRBD2 (5 bases). Germline values: CDR1 DFQATT, CDR2 SNEGSKA (reference sequence). This CDR3 spans 14 amino acids. Trimming pared 0 bases from V and 3 bases from J, leaving 12 bases between. CDR3 bases: TGCAGTGCTAGAGATGTCGGGGAAAACTACGAGCAGTACTTC. Amino acid sequence: CSARDVGENYEQYF.

This clonotype was counted a few times. The J gene is TRBJ2-2, the V gene TRBV4-1; D possibly matches TRBD1 or TRBD2 (5 bases each). The V end was cut by 4 bases, the J end by 2 bases, with 11 bases between. Germline V gene lookup returns CDR1 MGHRA and CDR2 YSYEKL. The CDR3 loop spans 15 amino acids. DNA for the CDR3: TGCGCCAGCAGCCGAGGGGCGGCTAACACCGGGGAGCTGTTTTTT. The encoded protein is CASSRGAANTGELFF.